These T cell receptor beta chains were read from a single sample in a study of T-cell memory formation after mild COVID-19. TCRdb fed the 5' RACE reads into MiXCR, producing one record per CDR3 protein. Here the sample spans fewer than 350,000 distinct CDR3 sequences, roughly an eighth being singletons. The sample consisted of PBMCs or a T cell subset sorted from them (not recorded which). The source is a man between 18 and 35 years old who had mild COVID-19 (a few samples of this study predate the infection). Cell type and time point are not known. The CDR3 runs from the conserved cysteine through the conserved F or W. Fields, in order: V gene, D gene, clone size, J gene, CDR3 DNA, CDR3 protein. The D gene is left open where the match is weak. Only part of the rows carry a size: once, few, many, or a class if the clone is expanded.

V gene: TRBV10-2; D gene: -; clone size: -; J gene: TRBJ1-5; CDR3 DNA: TGCGCCAGCAGTCACCACGAGGAGGATCAGCCCCAGCATTTT; CDR3 protein: CASSHHEEDQPQHF
V gene: TRBV6-5; D gene: TRBD1; clone size: few; J gene: TRBJ1-2; CDR3 DNA: TGTGCCAGCAGAGCGCCCGGGACAGGGGGTTATGGCTACACCTTC; CDR3 protein: CASRAPGTGGYGYTF
V gene: TRBV7-8; D gene: TRBD1; clone size: -; J gene: TRBJ2-1; CDR3 DNA: TGTGCCAGCATCCCCCCGGACAGGGGGCGTTCCAATGAGCAGTTCTTC; CDR3 protein: CASIPPDRGRSNEQFF
V gene: TRBV14; D gene: -; clone size: -; J gene: TRBJ1-6; CDR3 DNA: TGTGCCAGCAGCCAAGCCACCCTGTCATCACCCCTCCACTTT; CDR3 protein: CASSQATLSSPLHF
V gene: TRBV7-2; D gene: TRBD2; clone size: many; J gene: TRBJ2-5; CDR3 DNA: TGTGCCAGCAGCCCTCGTACTAGCGGGGCAGAGACCCAGTACTTC; CDR3 protein: CASSPRTSGAETQYF
V gene: TRBV5-1; D gene: -; clone size: -; J gene: TRBJ2-3; CDR3 DNA: TGCGCCAGCAGCTTGGAGGGGCGGTTTAGCACAGATACGCAGTATTTT; CDR3 protein: CASSLEGRFSTDTQYF
V gene: TRBV6-6; D gene: -; clone size: many; J gene: TRBJ2-3; CDR3 DNA: TGTGCCAGCAGTTACTGGACAGACACAGATACGCAGTATTTT; CDR3 protein: CASSYWTDTDTQYF
V gene: TRBV7-9; D gene: -; clone size: -; J gene: TRBJ1-4; CDR3 DNA: TGTGCCAGCAGCTTAGTGGCAGGGCATGAAAAACTGTTTTTT; CDR3 protein: CASSLVAGHEKLFF
V gene: TRBV12-3/TRBV12-4; D gene: -; clone size: -; J gene: TRBJ2-4; CDR3 DNA: TGTGCCAGCAGTTTAGGGCAGTCCAAAAACATTCAGTACTTC; CDR3 protein: CASSLGQSKNIQYF
V gene: TRBV3-1; D gene: -; clone size: -; J gene: TRBJ1-1; CDR3 DNA: TGTGCCAGCAGCCAAGCGGGGGGCCTAGGGACTGAAGCTTTCTTT; CDR3 protein: CASSQAGGLGTEAFF